The clone carrying this T cell receptor (beta chain) was counted only a few times. Its antigen is unknown. Replicate sorted-subset PCRs were loaded with roughly 190 ng DNA, 30,000 or so T cell genomes. The data were produced by immunoSEQ multiplex PCR, yet TCRdb's version contains in-frame clones alone and is incomplete. This table holds under 1,100,000 clones, around 82% found once. These data originate in a study of shared clonotypes between healthy human individuals. Study-wide points: Naive subsets generally had larger estimated richness than memory subsets.

The ends were cut back, 0 bases at V and 1 base at J, with 4 bases in the middle. Germline V lookup: CDR1 KGHSH, CDR2 LQKENI. The CDR3 is 14 amino acids. Partitioning of CD4+ cells yielded a CD45RA+ naive subset and a CD45RA-negative memory subset. This clonotype was sampled from a man younger than 35 in good health. Some clones in this sample may be carry-over from other donors' samples. Sample: memory CD4+ T cells from PBMCs. Subset in this sample: CD45RA-negative fraction. The chain combines TRBV18 with TRBJ1-5, with no clear D. CDR3 bases: TGTGCCAGCTCACCACCCACCAGCAATCAGCCCCAGCATTTT. Amino acid sequence: CASSPPTSNQPQHF.